In this sample, the clone carrying this T cell receptor (beta chain) turned up many times. Antigen: not known. This specimen belongs to a study of regulatory T cells in long-lasting Graves disease. Overall study findings and caveats: For persistent Graves' patients, TCR diversity was lower than for newly diagnosed ones.

Libraries of TCR beta came from iRepertoire HTBI primers plus Arm-PCR of CDR3 regions. TCRdb itself ran the multiplex PCR reads through MiXCR, one entry per CDR3 protein. The table has 550,000 to 600,000 distinct CDR3 sequences, around 16% seen once. Looked up from germline, CDR1 is GTSNPN and CDR2 is SVGIG (reference sequence). The CDR3 contains 14 residues. The germline V and J ends were trimmed by 3 bases and 2 bases, with 14 bases remaining between them. Indicated time point: newly diagnosed GD, antithyroid drugs for less than 3 months. Following extraction of RNA from PBMCs, that RNA was used to make the TCR library. American Thyroid Association guidelines defined how Graves' disease was diagnosed. Separately, the same data were catalogued under a study of T cells in Graves' hyperthyroidism and ophthalmopathy. That work adds: Patients between 18 and 65 years old had hyperthyroidism, newly diagnosed and lasting under 2 months. HTBI primers were used for first-round RT-PCR of the TCR CDR3.

The source is a man between 18 and 35 years old with Graves disease. The sequenced sample was peripheral blood mononuclear cells (PBMCs), obtained at new diagnosis, from a patient treated with antithyroid drugs. The V gene is TRBV30, the J gene TRBJ2-7; maybe TRBD2 (8 bases). For the CDR3, the DNA is TGTGCCTGGAGGACGGGAGGGACAGCCTACGAGCAGTACTTC. Its translation: CAWRTGGTAYEQYF.